The clone carrying this TCR beta chain has ten or more counts. The sample belongs to a study of T cells in Graves' hyperthyroidism and ophthalmopathy. CDR1 is SEHNR, CDR2 FQNEAQ, per germline (reference sequence). V shed 4 bases, J shed 2 bases, and the junction held 5 bases outside the gene matches. CDR3 length: 16 residues. Amplified regions were TCR beta CDR3 sequences from RNA transcripts. Initially, a first-round RT-PCR of the TCR CDR3 employed the HTBI primer set. TCRdb processed the multiplex PCR reads anew with MiXCR; each CDR3 protein has one entry. The sample has hundreds of thousands of distinct CDR3 sequences; 38% are singletons.

The sequenced sample was blood. V and J are TRBV7-9 and TRBJ2-6, with 7 positions matching TRBD1. The sequence was collected from a man aged 18 to 30 with Graves' hyperthyroidism. The CDR3 region is CASSSADRTGANVLTF. The CDR3 coding sequence is TGTGCCAGCAGCTCCGCGGACAGGACTGGGGCCAACGTCCTGACTTTC. The whole variable domain, remainder taken from reference TRBV7-9 and TRBJ2-6, is DTGVSQNPRHKITKRGQNVTFRCDPISEHNRLYWYRQTLGQGPEFLTYFQNEAQLEKSRLLSDRFSAERPKGSFSTLEIQRTEQGDSAMYLCASSSADRTGANVLTFGAGSRLTVL.